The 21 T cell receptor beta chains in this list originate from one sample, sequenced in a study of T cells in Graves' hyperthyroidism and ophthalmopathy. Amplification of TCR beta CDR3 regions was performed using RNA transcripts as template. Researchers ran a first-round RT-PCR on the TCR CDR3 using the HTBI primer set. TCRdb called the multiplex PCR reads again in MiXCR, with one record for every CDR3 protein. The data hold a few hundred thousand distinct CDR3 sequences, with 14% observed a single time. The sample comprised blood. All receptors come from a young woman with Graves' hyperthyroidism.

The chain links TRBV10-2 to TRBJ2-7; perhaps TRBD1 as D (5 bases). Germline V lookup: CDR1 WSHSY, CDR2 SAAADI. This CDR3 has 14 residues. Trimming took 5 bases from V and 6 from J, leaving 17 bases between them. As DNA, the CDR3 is TGCGCCAGCAGTACACCAAACAGGATGCCCGAGCAGTACTTC. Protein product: CASSTPNRMPEQYF.

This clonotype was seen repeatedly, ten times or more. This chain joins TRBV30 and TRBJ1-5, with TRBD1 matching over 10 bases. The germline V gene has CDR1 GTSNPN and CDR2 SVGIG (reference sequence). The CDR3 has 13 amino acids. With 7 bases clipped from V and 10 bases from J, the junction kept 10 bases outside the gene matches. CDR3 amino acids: CASKGQGRGPQHF. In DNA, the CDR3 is TGTGCCTCGAAGGGACAGGGGAGAGGTCCCCAGCATTTT.

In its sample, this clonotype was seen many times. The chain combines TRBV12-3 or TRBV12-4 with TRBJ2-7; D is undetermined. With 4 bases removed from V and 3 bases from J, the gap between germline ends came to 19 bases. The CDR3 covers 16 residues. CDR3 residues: CASSSSGVPSVYEQYF. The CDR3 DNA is TGTGCCAGCAGTTCCTCCGGAGTCCCCTCAGTCTACGAGCAGTACTTC.

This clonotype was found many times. In nucleotides, the CDR3 is TGTGCCAGCAGTCCCTGGGACAGGTCCCCTAACTATGGCTACACCTTC. It specifies CASSPWDRSPNYGYTF. The genes are TRBV7-9 and TRBJ1-2, with 8 bases fitting TRBD1. The CDR3 spans 16 residues. Germline CDR1 is SEHNR and CDR2 is FQNEAQ (reference sequence). The J segment lost 0 bases and the V segment lost 6 bases, leaving 9 bases of the junction unmatched. The full variable domain, in which reference TRBV7-9 and TRBJ1-2 provide the parts outside the CDR3, is DTGVSQNPRHKITKRGQNVTFRCDPISEHNRLYWYRQTLGQGPEFLTYFQNEAQLEKSRLLSDRFSAERPKGSFSTLEIQRTEQGDSAMYLCASSPWDRSPNYGYTFGSGTRLTVV.

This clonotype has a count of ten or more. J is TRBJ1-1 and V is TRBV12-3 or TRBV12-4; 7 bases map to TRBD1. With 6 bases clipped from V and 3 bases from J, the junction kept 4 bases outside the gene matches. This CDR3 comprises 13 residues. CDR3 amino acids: CASRTQGHTEAFF. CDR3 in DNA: TGTGCCAGCAGGACACAGGGGCACACTGAAGCTTTCTTT.

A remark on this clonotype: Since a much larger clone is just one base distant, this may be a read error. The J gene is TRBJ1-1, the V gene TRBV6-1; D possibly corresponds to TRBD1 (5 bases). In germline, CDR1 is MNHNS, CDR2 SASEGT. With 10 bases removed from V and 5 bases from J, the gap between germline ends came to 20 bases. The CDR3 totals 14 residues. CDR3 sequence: CATFPGRKDTEAFF. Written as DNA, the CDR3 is TGTGCCACCTTCCCGGGACGGAAGGATACTGAAGCTTTCTTT.

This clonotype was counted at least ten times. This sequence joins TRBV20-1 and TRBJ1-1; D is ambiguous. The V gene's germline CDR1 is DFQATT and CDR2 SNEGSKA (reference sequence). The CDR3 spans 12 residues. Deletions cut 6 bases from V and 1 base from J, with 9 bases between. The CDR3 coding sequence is TGCAGTGCCTGCAAGAAGAACACTGAAGCTTTCTTT. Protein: CSACKKNTEAFF.

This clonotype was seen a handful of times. The DNA of the CDR3 is TGTGCCAGCAGCGCGGCGGGACTGATACAAGAGACCCAGTACTTC. It specifies CASSAAGLIQETQYF. The rearrangement uses TRBV9 and TRBJ2-5, with D maybe TRBD2 (6 bases). Germline V gene lookup returns CDR1 SGDLS and CDR2 YYNGEE. The CDR3 consists of 15 residues. V dropped 3 bases and J dropped 2 bases, with 14 bases sitting between them.

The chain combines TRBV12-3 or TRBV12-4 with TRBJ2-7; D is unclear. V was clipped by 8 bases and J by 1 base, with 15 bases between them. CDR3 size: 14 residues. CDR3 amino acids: CASRLASLSYEQYF. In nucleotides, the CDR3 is TGTGCCAGCCGGCTGGCCAGTTTATCCTACGAGCAGTACTTC.

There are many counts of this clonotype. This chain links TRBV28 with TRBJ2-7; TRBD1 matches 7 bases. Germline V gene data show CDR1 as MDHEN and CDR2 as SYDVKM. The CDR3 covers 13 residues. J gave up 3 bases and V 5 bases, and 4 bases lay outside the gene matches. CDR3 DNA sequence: TGTGCCAGCAGTCTCCAGGGGGACTACGAGCAGTACGTC. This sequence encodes CASSLQGDYEQYV.

The CDR3: CASSIRQGWEKLFF. The CDR3 DNA follows: TGTGCCAGTAGTATTCGACAGGGTTGGGAAAAACTGTTTTTT. The chain recombines TRBV19 with TRBJ1-4; 7 nucleotides agree with TRBD1. The CDR3 has 14 amino acids. From germline, CDR1 is LNHDA and CDR2 SQIVND (reference sequence). J gave up 8 bases and V 3 bases, and 6 bases lay outside the gene matches.

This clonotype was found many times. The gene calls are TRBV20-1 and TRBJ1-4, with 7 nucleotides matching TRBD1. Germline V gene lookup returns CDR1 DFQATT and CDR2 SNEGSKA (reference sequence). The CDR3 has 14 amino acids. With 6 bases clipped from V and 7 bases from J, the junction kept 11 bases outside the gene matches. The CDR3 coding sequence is TGCAGTGCCAATATTAACAGGGGTGTTGAAAAACTGTTTTTT. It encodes CSANINRGVEKLFF.

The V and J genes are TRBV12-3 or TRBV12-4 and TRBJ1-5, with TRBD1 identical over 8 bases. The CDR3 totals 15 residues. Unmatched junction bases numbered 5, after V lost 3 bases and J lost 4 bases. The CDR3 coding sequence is TGTGCCAGCAGTTTTTTTGGACAGGGAAATCAGCCCCAGCATTTT. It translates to CASSFFGQGNQPQHF.

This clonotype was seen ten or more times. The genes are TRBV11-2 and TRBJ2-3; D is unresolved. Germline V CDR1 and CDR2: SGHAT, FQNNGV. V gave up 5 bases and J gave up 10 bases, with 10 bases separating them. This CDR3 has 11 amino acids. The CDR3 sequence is CASSNVGAQYF. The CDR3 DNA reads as TGTGCCAGCAGCAATGTTGGTGCGCAGTATTTT. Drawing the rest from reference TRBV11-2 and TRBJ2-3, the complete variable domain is EAGVAQSPRYKIIEKRQSVAFWCNPISGHATLYWYQQILGQGPKLLIQFQNNGVVDDSQLPKDRFSAERLKGVDSTLKIQPAKLEDSAVYLCASSNVGAQYFGPGTRLTVL.

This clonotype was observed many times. CDR3 in amino acids: CASSLQAYTDTQYF. The CDR3 DNA sequence: TGTGCCAGCAGCTTACAAGCCTACACAGATACGCAGTATTTT. This chain connects TRBV11-1 to TRBJ2-3, with D unresolved. V was trimmed by 2 bases and J by 2 bases, leaving 8 bases between them. Germline assignment: CDR1 SGHAT and CDR2 FQDESV (reference sequence). This CDR3 has 14 amino acids.

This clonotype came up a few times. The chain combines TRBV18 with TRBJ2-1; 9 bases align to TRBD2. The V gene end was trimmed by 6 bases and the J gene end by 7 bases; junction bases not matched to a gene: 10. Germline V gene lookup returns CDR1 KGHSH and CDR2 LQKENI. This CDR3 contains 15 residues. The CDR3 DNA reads TGTGCCAGCTCCCCCCCTAGCGGGAATGGAAATGAGCAGTTCTTC. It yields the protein CASSPPSGNGNEQFF.

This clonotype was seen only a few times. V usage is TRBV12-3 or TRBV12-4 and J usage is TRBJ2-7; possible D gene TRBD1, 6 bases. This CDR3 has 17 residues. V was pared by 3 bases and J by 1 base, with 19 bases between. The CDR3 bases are TGTGCCAGCAGTTTGGGCAGGGGTAATCTCATATCCTACGAGCAGTACTTC. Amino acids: CASSLGRGNLISYEQYF.

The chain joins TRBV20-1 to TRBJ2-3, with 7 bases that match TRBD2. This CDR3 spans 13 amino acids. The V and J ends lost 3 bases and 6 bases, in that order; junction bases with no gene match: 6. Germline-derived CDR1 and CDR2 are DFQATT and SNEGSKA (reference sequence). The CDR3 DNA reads TGCAGTGCTAGCGTGGCGGGAGCCGATACGCAGTATTTT. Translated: CSASVAGADTQYF.

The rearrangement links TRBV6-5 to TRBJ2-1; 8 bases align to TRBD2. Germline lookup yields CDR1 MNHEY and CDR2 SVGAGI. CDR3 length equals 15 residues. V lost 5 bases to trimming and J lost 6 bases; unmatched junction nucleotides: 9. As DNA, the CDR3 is TGTGCCAGCAGTACTCTAGCGGGTCGGTTCAATGAGCAGTTCTTC. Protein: CASSTLAGRFNEQFF.

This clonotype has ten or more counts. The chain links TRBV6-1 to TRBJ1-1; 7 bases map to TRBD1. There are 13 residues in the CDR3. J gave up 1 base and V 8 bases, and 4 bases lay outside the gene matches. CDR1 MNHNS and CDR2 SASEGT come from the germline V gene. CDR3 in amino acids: CASRRDRNTEAFF. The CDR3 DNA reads TGTGCCAGCCGGAGGGACAGGAACACTGAAGCTTTCTTT.

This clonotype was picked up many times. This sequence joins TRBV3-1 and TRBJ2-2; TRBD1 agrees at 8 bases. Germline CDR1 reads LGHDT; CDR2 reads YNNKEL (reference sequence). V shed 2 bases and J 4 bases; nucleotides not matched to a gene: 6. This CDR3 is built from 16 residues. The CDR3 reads CASSQNPGQATGELFF. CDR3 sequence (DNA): TGTGCCAGCAGCCAAAATCCGGGACAGGCCACCGGGGAGCTGTTTTTT.